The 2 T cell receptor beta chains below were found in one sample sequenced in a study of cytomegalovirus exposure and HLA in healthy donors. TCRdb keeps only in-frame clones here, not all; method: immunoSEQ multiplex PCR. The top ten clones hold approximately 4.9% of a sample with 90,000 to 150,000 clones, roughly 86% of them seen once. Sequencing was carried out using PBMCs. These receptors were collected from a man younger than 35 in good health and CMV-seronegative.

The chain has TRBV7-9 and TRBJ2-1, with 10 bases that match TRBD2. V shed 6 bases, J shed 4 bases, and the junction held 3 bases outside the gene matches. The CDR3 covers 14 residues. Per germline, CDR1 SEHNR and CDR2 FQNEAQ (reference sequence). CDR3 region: CASRLAGAYNEQFF. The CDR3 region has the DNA TGTGCCAGCAGGCTAGCGGGGGCTTACAATGAGCAGTTCTTC.

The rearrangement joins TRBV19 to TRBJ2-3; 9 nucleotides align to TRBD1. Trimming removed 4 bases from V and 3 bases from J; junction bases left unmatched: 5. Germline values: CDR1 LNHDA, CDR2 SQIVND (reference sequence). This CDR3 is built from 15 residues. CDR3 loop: CASSTGQGTTDTQYF. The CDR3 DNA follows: TGTGCCAGTAGTACTGGACAGGGGACGACAGATACGCAGTATTTT.